Below are 18 T cell receptor beta chains sequenced from a single sample in a study of blood T cell repertoires in COVID-19. Assay used: immunoSEQ multiplex PCR; TCRdb lists only in-frame clones, some missing. The sample includes 230,000 or so clones, 80% to 90% of them seen just once. The sample comprised peripheral blood. The receptor set was obtained from a middle-aged man who had recovered from COVID-19.

V and J are TRBV7-2 and TRBJ2-1; 9 positions agree with TRBD2. The ends lost 6 bases at V and 10 bases at J; junction bases unmatched: 16. The CDR3 totals 16 residues. Germline values: CDR1 SGHTA, CDR2 FQGNSA. The CDR3 bases are TGTGCCAGCAGTTCGCGTCCCAGCGGGAGGTCGTGGGAGCAGTTCTTC. Translation: CASSSRPSGRSWEQFF.

This clone was recorded only once. The rearrangement links TRBV9 to TRBJ2-3, with 8 bases fitting TRBD1. V gave up 4 bases and J gave up 3 bases; unmatched junction bases: 4. Germline-derived CDR1 and CDR2 are SGDLS and YYNGEE. The CDR3 has 14 amino acids. The CDR3 DNA sequence: TGTGCCAGCAGCCCAGGACAGGGTACAGATACGCAGTATTTT. Translating gives CASSPGQGTDTQYF.

The rearrangement uses TRBV19 and TRBJ1-2; D is unclear. Germline V lookup: CDR1 LNHDA, CDR2 SQIVND (reference sequence). V lost 0 bases and J 2 bases, leaving 16 bases between the germline ends. The CDR3 loop spans 17 amino acids. CDR3 in DNA: TGTGCCAGTAGTATAGAGTGGGGAGGACGAGAAAACTATGGCTACACCTTC. Translation gives CASSIEWGGRENYGYTF.

This clone was seen a single time. The chain combines TRBV6-2 or TRBV6-3 with TRBJ2-5, with D maybe TRBD2 (5 bases). With 6 bases removed from V and 5 bases from J, the gap between germline ends came to 7 bases. CDR1 is MNHEY and CDR2 is SVGEGT in the germline V gene. This CDR3 is built from 11 residues. In DNA form, the CDR3 reads TGTGCCAGCAGCCAGCGGGAGACCCAGTACTTC. Translation: CASSQRETQYF.

This chain connects TRBV21-1 to TRBJ1-1; the table's D call, TRBD1, has no DNA check behind it. TRBV21-1 is a documented pseudogene. The CDR3 sequence is 17 residues long. The CDR3 bases are TGTGCCAGCAGCCCCCACCGGCAGGGTGGGTTGGACACTGAAGCTTTCTTT. The encoded protein is CASSPHRQGGLDTEAFF.

The chain recombines TRBV5-5 with TRBJ1-3; D call uncertain. With 4 bases removed from V and 2 bases from J, the gap between germline ends came to 10 bases. CDR1 is SGHKS and CDR2 is YYEKEE in the germline V gene (reference sequence). The CDR3 has 14 residues. The chain's CDR3 is CASSLGNPGNTIYF. CDR3 DNA sequence: TGTGCCAGCAGCCTCGGGAATCCTGGAAACACCATATATTTT. Looking up the rest from reference TRBV5-5 and TRBJ1-3 gives the full variable domain: DAGVTQSPTHLIKTRGQQVTLRCSPISGHKSVSWYQQVLGQGPQFIFQYYEKEERGRGNFPDRFSARQFPNYSSELNVNALLLGDSALYLCASSLGNPGNTIYFGEGSWLTVV.

The chain combines TRBV4-1 with TRBJ2-2, with 9 bases that match TRBD2. Germline CDR1 MGHRA, CDR2 YSYEKL. CDR3 size: 19 residues. Trimming at V came to 4 bases and at J to 0 bases, leaving 12 bases not matched to a gene. CDR3 DNA sequence: TGCGCCAGCAGCCCCCCTGGGGGGTCTAGCGGGGCGAACACCGGGGAGCTGTTTTTT. Translating it yields CASSPPGGSSGANTGELFF.

V usage is TRBV2 and J usage is TRBJ1-2; D gene ambiguous. Germline assignment: CDR1 SNHLY and CDR2 FYNNEI. V shed 4 bases and J shed 8 bases, with 14 bases lying between them. This CDR3 has 13 amino acids. Here the CDR3 reads CASSVDGEQGYTF. CDR3 DNA sequence: TGTGCCAGCAGTGTTGACGGGGAACAGGGCTACACCTTC.

V and J are TRBV7-9 and TRBJ2-1; 13 bases line up with TRBD2. CDR3 length: 17 amino acids. V was pared by 2 bases and J by 8 bases, with 9 bases of the junction left unmatched. CDR1 and CDR2 (germline): SEHNR, FQNEAQ (reference sequence). Written as DNA, the CDR3 is TGTGCCAGCAGCTTACCTACTAGCGGGAGGGCCAAGGATGAGCAGTTCTTC. As protein: CASSLPTSGRAKDEQFF.

The gene calls are TRBV2 and TRBJ1-5; D gene uncertain. The CDR3 has 11 residues. CDR1 SNHLY and CDR2 FYNNEI come from the germline V gene. With 4 bases removed from V and 5 bases from J, the gap between germline ends came to 3 bases. For the CDR3, the DNA is TGTGCCAGCAGTGCCGATCAGCCCCAGCATTTT. This translates into CASSADQPQHF. Full variable domain (remainder filled in from reference TRBV2 and TRBJ1-5): EPEVTQTPSHQVTQMGQEVILRCVPISNHLYFYWYRQILGQKVEFLVSFYNNEISEKSEIFDDQFSVERPDGSNFTLKIRSTKLEDSAMYFCASSADQPQHFGDGTRLSIL.

The V gene is TRBV2, the J gene TRBJ1-6, with unresolved D. V gave up 5 bases and J gave up 5 bases, with 7 bases separating them. This CDR3 comprises 13 residues. From germline, CDR1 is SNHLY and CDR2 FYNNEI. CDR3: CASSSQNNSPLHF. As DNA, the CDR3 is TGTGCCAGCAGTAGTCAGAATAATTCACCCCTCCACTTT.

This clone was seen just once. The genes are TRBV19 and TRBJ2-7, with D perhaps TRBD1 (5 bases). V lost 1 base, J lost 2 bases, and 15 bases lay in between. CDR1 LNHDA and CDR2 SQIVND come from the germline V gene (reference sequence). This CDR3 spans 16 amino acids. In DNA, the CDR3 is TGTGCCAGTAGTATAGTGCCAGGGTCGGACACCTACGAGCAGTACTTC. Encoded protein: CASSIVPGSDTYEQYF.

This chain connects TRBV5-1 to TRBJ2-2; a weak D match, TRBD1 (6 bases). CDR1 is SGHRS and CDR2 is YFSETQ in the germline V gene. The CDR3 covers 14 residues. V was shortened by 2 bases and J by 4 bases, with 9 bases between the two germline ends. The CDR3 DNA reads TGCGCCAGCAGCTTCACAGGGAGCACCGGGGAGCTGTTTTTT. This sequence encodes CASSFTGSTGELFF. Based on the CDR3 plus reference TRBV5-1 and TRBJ2-2, the full variable domain is KAGVTQTPRYLIKTRGQQVTLSCSPISGHRSVSWYQQTPGQGLQFLFEYFSETQRNKGNFPGRFSGRQFSNSRSEMNVSTLELGDSALYLCASSFTGSTGELFFGEGSRLTVL.

The chain carries TRBV7-2 and TRBJ2-2, with 7 bases fitting TRBD1. The J segment lost 5 bases and the V segment lost 5 bases, leaving 5 bases of the junction unmatched. This CDR3 has 14 amino acids. Per the germline V gene, CDR1 is SGHTA and CDR2 is FQGNSA. CDR3 sequence reads: CASSVLQGTGELFF. As DNA, the CDR3 is TGTGCCAGCAGCGTCTTACAGGGGACCGGGGAGCTGTTTTTT.

This chain links TRBV5-1 with TRBJ2-7, with D possibly TRBD1 on 6 matching bases. V lost 5 bases, J lost 3 bases, and 12 bases lay in between. The CDR3 loop spans 13 amino acids. Germline values: CDR1 SGHRS, CDR2 YFSETQ. CDR3 residues: CASRQGHGYEQYF. The CDR3 region has the DNA TGCGCCAGCAGGCAGGGACACGGCTACGAGCAGTACTTC.

V and J are TRBV7-9 and TRBJ2-5; the D is unclear. V was pared by 3 bases and J by 3 bases, with 8 bases between. From germline, CDR1 is SEHNR and CDR2 FQNEAQ (reference sequence). The length of the CDR3 is 13 residues. The CDR3 loop is CASSFPSKETQYF. In DNA form, the CDR3 reads TGTGCCAGCAGCTTTCCTAGTAAAGAGACCCAGTACTTC.

The chain couples TRBV6-5 to TRBJ2-7, with D perhaps TRBD1 (5 bases). V was cut by 2 bases and J by 5 bases, with 13 bases left in between. CDR1 is MNHEY, CDR2 SVGAGI, per germline. There are 14 residues in the CDR3. The CDR3 DNA reads as TGTGCCAGCAGTTACGGGGCCCCGGTCGACGAGCAGTACTTC. This gives the protein CASSYGAPVDEQYF.

The J gene is TRBJ2-5, the V gene TRBV6-6; 9 positions match TRBD2. V was pared by 5 bases and J by 2 bases, with 3 bases of the junction left unmatched. Per germline, CDR1 MNHNY and CDR2 SVGAGI (reference sequence). There are 14 residues in the CDR3. The CDR3 spells CASSITSGQETQYF. DNA of the CDR3: TGTGCCAGCAGTATCACTAGCGGGCAAGAGACCCAGTACTTC.